A selection of T cell receptor beta chains follows, all from one sample in a study of blood T cell repertoires in COVID-19. This table comes from immunoSEQ multiplex PCR, and its TCRdb copy is limited to in-frame clones, with some not included. The repertoire consists of tens of thousands of clones, with around four fifths occurring once and the leading ten covering around 5%. What was sequenced was peripheral blood. All receptors derive from a man over 45 with active COVID-19. Each CDR3 is given with its conserved first and last residue. Each record gives: D gene, J gene, clone size, V gene, CDR3 DNA, CDR3 protein. The D gene is left open where the match is weak. A row's size may be missing; if present it is once, few, many or a size class.

NA TRBJ2-7 NA TRBV21-1 TGTGCCAGCAGCAAAGGATTGGGCAGTCTGTGCTCCTACGAGCAGTACTTC CASSKGLGSLCSYEQYF
TRBD1 TRBJ1-1 NA TRBV7-8 TGTGCCAGCAATAAAGGGATGGTACAGGGGTCAGCGAACACTGAAGCTTTCTTT CASNKGMVQGSANTEAFF
NA TRBJ2-7 NA TRBV30 TGTGCCTGGAGGCAACAGGGTGACGAGCAGTACTTC CAWRQQGDEQYF
NA TRBJ1-2 NA TRBV28 TGTGCCAGCAGTTTGGGGCACTATGGCTACACCTTC CASSLGHYGYTF
NA TRBJ1-1 NA TRBV28 TGTGCCAGCAGTTCCGGGTCCCAAGGTCGACGGGCTTTCTTT CASSSGSQGRRAFF
TRBD1 TRBJ2-6 NA TRBV5-6 TGTGCCAGCAGCGGACGGACAGGGTTAAAATCTGGGGCCAACGTCCTGACTTTC CASSGRTGLKSGANVLTF
TRBD2 TRBJ2-1 NA TRBV18 TGTGCCAGCTCACTCCAGAAAGGGACTAGAAACAATGAGCAGTTCTTC CASSLQKGTRNNEQFF
NA TRBJ2-7 NA TRBV13 TGTGCCAGCAGCCCCCGGACAGATTCCTACGAGCAGTACTTC CASSPRTDSYEQYF
TRBD2 TRBJ2-1 NA TRBV7-2 TGTGCCAGCAGCTTAGCGACTAGCGGATACAATGAGCAGTTCTTC CASSLATSGYNEQFF
NA TRBJ2-3 NA TRBV3-1/TRBV3-2 TGTGCCAGCAGCCAAGATGGGCGGGGCCTCACCAGCACAGATACGCAGTATTTT CASSQDGRGLTSTDTQYF
TRBD1 TRBJ2-5 NA TRBV15 TGTGCCACCAGCAGAGGCACAGGGGTACAAGAGACCCAGTACTTC CATSRGTGVQETQYF
TRBD2 TRBJ2-1 NA TRBV7-2 TGTGCCAGCAGCTTAGGCGGGAGTGGGGTTAATGAGCAGTTCTTC CASSLGGSGVNEQFF
TRBD1 TRBJ1-5 many TRBV10-3 TGTGCCATCTGGGACAGGGGGCGGCCCCAGCATTTT CAIWDRGRPQHF
TRBD1 TRBJ2-2 NA TRBV7-6 TGTGCCAGCAGCCCTATGACAGGGGACGTCTTCACCGGGGAGCTGTTTTTT CASSPMTGDVFTGELFF
NA TRBJ2-7 NA TRBV3-1/TRBV3-2 TGTGCCAGCAGCCAAGGAGGAGTGGGAGGAAACGAGCAGTACTTC CASSQGGVGGNEQYF
NA TRBJ1-5 NA TRBV30 TGTGCCTGGGGTGCTTCAGGGCATCAGCCCCAGCATTTT CAWGASGHQPQHF